Shown below are 4 T cell receptor beta chains from a single sample sequenced in a study of cytomegalovirus exposure and HLA in healthy donors. PCR employed 60 Vbeta and 13 Jbeta primers. TCRdb keeps only in-frame clones here, not all; method: immunoSEQ multiplex PCR. The data show approximately 240,000 clones, about 80% seen once. The source material was PBMCs. Receptors originate from a woman aged 55 to 70 in good health and CMV-seropositive.

As regards this clone: At one end, the junction sequence differs from germline, possibly due to a read error. V and J are TRBV7-9 and TRBJ2-2; TRBD1 matches at 8 bases. The V gene's germline CDR1 is SEHNR and CDR2 FQNEAQ (reference sequence). The CDR3 sequence is 15 residues long. DNA of the CDR3: TGTTCCAGCACGACGGGCCAGGGGGCTGTCGGGGAGCTGTTTTTT. Encoded protein: CSSTTGQGAVGELFF.

This clone was counted between two and nine times. J is TRBJ2-7 and V is TRBV18; D gene unclear. This CDR3 contains 13 residues. Trimming took 3 bases from V and 2 from J, leaving 8 bases between them. Germline CDR1 reads KGHSH; CDR2 reads LQKENI. The CDR3 DNA is TGTGCCAGCTCACCTGCGGAGACCTACGAGCAGTACTTC. It yields the protein CASSPAETYEQYF.

This sequence joins TRBV4-2 and TRBJ1-2; D possibly corresponds to TRBD1 (5 bases). Looked up from germline, CDR1 is LGHNA and CDR2 is YNFKEQ. Trimming removed 0 bases from V and 1 base from J, with 9 bases in between. The CDR3 has 15 residues. In nucleotides, the CDR3 is TGTGCCAGCAGCCAAGATTTGGGGCGTAACTATGGCTACACCTTC. This sequence encodes CASSQDLGRNYGYTF.

V and J are TRBV2 and TRBJ2-7; 7 bases fit TRBD1. Germline V gene sequence: CDR1 SNHLY, CDR2 FYNNEI. The CDR3 consists of 12 residues. The V gene end was trimmed by 5 bases and the J gene end by 6 bases; junction bases not matched to a gene: 4. The CDR3 region has the DNA TGTGCCAGCAGTAAACAGGGGTCCGAGCAGTACTTC. It translates to CASSKQGSEQYF.